This entry lists 22 T cell receptor beta chains sequenced from one sample in a study of shared T cell receptors in the human thymus (dated by TCRdb to the early 2020s). Libraries came from the immunoSEQ multiplex PCR assay. TCRdb provides this immuneACCESS table in a form limited to in-frame rearrangements. Some clones are lacking; in checked studies, under half of them reflect an unresolved V gene, and why the rest are absent is not known. This sample lists about 660,000 clones; 88% were detected once. The ten largest clones represent around 0.0099% of the sample. The same specimen was also included in a second study, on human thymus T cells.

Sequencing was performed on thymocytes. The origin of the receptors is a boy in the first two years of life with a congenital heart defect. Donor details come from another sample of the same person, matched by shared clones.

The chain recombines TRBV14 with TRBJ1-4, with unresolved D. The CDR3 runs 16 residues. Trimming took 1 base from V and 8 from J, leaving 17 bases between them. CDR1 and CDR2 (germline): SGHDN, FVKESK. The CDR3 sequence is CASSQVYGIGEEKLFF. The CDR3 nucleotides are TGTGCCAGCAGCCAAGTCTACGGTATTGGGGAGGAAAAACTGTTTTTT.

The V gene is TRBV14, the J gene TRBJ2-1; 13 nucleotides match TRBD2. V lost 1 base and J lost 0; bases outside the gene matches: 9. The germline V gene encodes CDR1 SGHDN and CDR2 FVKESK. The CDR3 extends over 20 amino acids. CDR3 nucleotide sequence: TGTGCCAGCAGCCAAGTTGGACTAGCGGGAGCGCGACGCTCCTACAATGAGCAGTTCTTC. It yields the protein CASSQVGLAGARRSYNEQFF.

The chain carries TRBV19 and TRBJ1-2, with TRBD1 as a possible D gene (6 bases). Germline V gives CDR1 LNHDA, CDR2 SQIVND (reference sequence). Trimming cost V 5 bases and J 6 bases, with 22 bases left between them. The CDR3 is 16 amino acids. Written as DNA, the CDR3 is TGTGCCAGTAGTTATTTCAGGGGTCTAGGAGGTGATGGCTACACCTTC. Its translation: CASSYFRGLGGDGYTF.

This clone has just one count. The chain is built from TRBV4-1 and TRBJ2-2; D is unresolved. The CDR3 totals 17 residues. Trimming shortened V by 4 bases and J by 0 bases, and 15 bases separated the two germline ends. Germline lookup yields CDR1 MGHRA and CDR2 YSYEKL. CDR3 nucleotide sequence: TGCGCCAGCAGCCCCCCTAAGGCTACAGCGAACACCGGGGAGCTGTTTTTT. Its protein product is CASSPPKATANTGELFF.

This clone showed up just a few times. The V and J genes are TRBV5-5 and TRBJ2-1; 7 positions match TRBD2. There are 17 residues in the CDR3. Germline CDR1 SGHKS, CDR2 YYEKEE (reference sequence). After removal of 0 bases from V and 7 bases from J, the junction contained 13 bases not matched to a gene. CDR3 DNA sequence: TGTGCCAGCAGCTTGGGGGGGGGAGTAGGGGATAATAATGAGCAGTTCTTC. Its translation is CASSLGGGVGDNNEQFF.

This clone has a single count. V usage is TRBV7-8 and J usage is TRBJ2-3; weak D call: TRBD1 (6 bases). The germline V gene encodes CDR1 SGHVS and CDR2 FQNEAQ. Trimming took off 1 base at V and 1 base at J, with 9 bases between the two ends. The CDR3 runs 15 residues. The CDR3 region has the DNA TGTGCCAGCAGCTTAGGGGGGCAGGGCACAGATACGCAGTATTTT. As protein: CASSLGGQGTDTQYF.

The J gene is TRBJ2-7, the V gene TRBV5-1; the match to TRBD2 covers 7 bases. J lost 4 bases, V lost 3 bases, and 13 bases had no gene match. The CDR3 consists of 16 residues. The germline gives CDR1 SGHRS, CDR2 YFSETQ. In DNA, the CDR3 is TGCGCCAGCAGCTATACTAGTGGCGGGAGTTCGTACGAGCAGTACTTC. This sequence encodes CASSYTSGGSSYEQYF.

The V and J genes are TRBV7-9 and TRBJ2-7, with 12 positions matching TRBD2. CDR1 and CDR2 from the germline V gene are SEHNR and FQNEAQ (reference sequence). V lost 1 base to trimming and J lost 7 bases; unmatched junction nucleotides: 2. There are 14 residues in the CDR3. The CDR3 is CASSLELAGGEQYF. In DNA, the CDR3 is TGTGCCAGCAGCTTAGAACTAGCGGGAGGTGAGCAGTACTTC.

This clone was seen only once. This chain's CDR3 is CASSQEGTGSNTGELFF. The CDR3 nucleotides are TGCGCCAGCAGCCAAGAAGGGACAGGGTCGAACACCGGGGAGCTGTTTTTT. The chain recombines TRBV4-1 with TRBJ2-2, with TRBD1 identical over 9 bases. Trimming at V came to 0 bases and at J to 0 bases, leaving 2 bases not matched to a gene. The germline CDR1 and CDR2 sequences are MGHRA and YSYEKL. There are 17 residues in the CDR3.

The rearrangement links TRBV14 to TRBJ2-5; D unresolved. The germline V gene has CDR1 SGHDN and CDR2 FVKESK. This CDR3 comprises 14 residues. V lost 0 bases and J 2 bases, leaving 7 bases between the germline ends. Here the CDR3 DNA reads TGTGCCAGCAGCCAAGAGGGCCAACAAGAGACCCAGTACTTC. Protein product: CASSQEGQQETQYF.

This chain connects TRBV9 to TRBJ1-4; tentatively, D is TRBD1 (6 bases). The CDR3 has 14 amino acids. With 0 bases removed from V and 8 bases from J, the gap between germline ends came to 11 bases. Germline assignment: CDR1 SGDLS and CDR2 YYNGEE. The CDR3 DNA follows: TGTGCCAGCAGCGTAGGCAGGGGAGAAGAAAAACTGTTTTTT. Translating it yields CASSVGRGEEKLFF.

The CDR3, as DNA: TGTGCCAGCTCACACCAGGCTTTCACAGGAGAGGATAGCAATCAGCCCCAGCATTTT. It codes for CASSHQAFTGEDSNQPQHF. The chain recombines TRBV18 with TRBJ1-5; maybe TRBD1 (5 bases). The CDR3 totals 19 residues. Germline V gene sequence: CDR1 KGHSH, CDR2 LQKENI. Trimming took off 4 bases at V and 0 bases at J, with 22 bases between the two ends.

The chain is built from TRBV7-6 and TRBJ2-5; D not resolved. The last part of the DNA fits TRBJ2-7 better; the J call may be wrong. The germline V gene has CDR1 SGHVS and CDR2 FNYEAQ. The CDR3 spans 14 residues. The CDR3 is CASSLVGSNYEQYF. DNA for the CDR3: TGTGCCAGCAGCTTAGTCGGATCTAACTACGAGCAGTACTTC.

The chain combines TRBV10-3 with TRBJ2-7; the D is unclear. V lost 6 bases and J 5 bases, leaving 14 bases between the germline ends. Germline CDR1 is ENHRY and CDR2 is SYGVKD. The CDR3 totals 13 residues. CDR3 residues: CAIRSVFLDEQYF. The CDR3 DNA reads TGTGCCATCAGAAGCGTTTTCCTTGACGAGCAGTACTTC.

J is TRBJ1-2 and V is TRBV7-8; 8 positions agree with TRBD1. In germline, CDR1 is SGHVS, CDR2 FQNEAQ. V trimming: 4 bases; J trimming: 7 bases; junction bases outside the gene matches: 8. This CDR3 region has 14 residues. CDR3: CASSSYQGAGGYTF. The CDR3 DNA is TGTGCCAGCAGCTCCTACCAGGGGGCCGGTGGCTACACCTTC.

This chain connects TRBV29-1 to TRBJ2-3; 12 bases align to TRBD2. After removal of 2 bases from V and 7 bases from J, the junction contained 10 bases not matched to a gene. This CDR3 has 16 amino acids. CDR1 is SQVTM, CDR2 ANQGSEA, per germline. The CDR3 region is CSVERPWTSGTYTQYF. CDR3 sequence (DNA): TGCAGCGTTGAACGACCGTGGACTAGCGGGACATATACGCAGTATTTT.

In its sample, this clone was seen once. V gene TRBV14 combines with J gene TRBJ2-7; perhaps TRBD1 as D (7 bases). The CDR3 covers 17 residues. V lost 0 bases and J 2 bases, leaving 17 bases between the germline ends. Germline V CDR1 and CDR2: SGHDN, FVKESK. The CDR3 reads CASSQDIRQGGAYEQYF. As DNA, the CDR3 is TGTGCCAGCAGCCAAGATATCAGGCAGGGGGGCGCCTACGAGCAGTACTTC. The variable domain in full, completed from reference TRBV14 and TRBJ2-7, reads EAGVTQFPSHSVIEKGQTVTLRCDPISGHDNLYWYRRVMGKEIKFLLHFVKESKQDESGMPNNRFLAERTGGTYSTLKVQPAELEDSGVYFCASSQDIRQGGAYEQYFGPGTRLTVT.

The chain uses TRBV5-6 and TRBJ2-7; 7 nucleotides align to TRBD1. The CDR3 runs to 16 residues. V trimming: 3 bases; J trimming: 5 bases; junction bases outside the gene matches: 14. Germline lookup yields CDR1 SGHDT and CDR2 YYEEEE. The CDR3 nucleotides read TGTGCCAGCAGCTACCGAGGGGGCGCCCCGGGGAACGAGCAGTACTTC. It yields the protein CASSYRGGAPGNEQYF. Full variable domain (remainder filled in from reference TRBV5-6 and TRBJ2-7): DAGVTQSPTHLIKTRGQQVTLRCSPKSGHDTVSWYQQALGQGPQFIFQYYEEEERQRGNFPDRFSGHQFPNYSSELNVNALLLGDSALYLCASSYRGGAPGNEQYFGPGTRLTVT.

The chain joins TRBV9 to TRBJ2-1; 9 nucleotides line up with TRBD2. The CDR3 extends over 16 amino acids. V shed 0 bases, J shed 5 bases, and the junction held 6 bases outside the gene matches. Germline V gene data show CDR1 as SGDLS and CDR2 as YYNGEE. The CDR3: CASSVGGGEPDNEQFF. CDR3 sequence (DNA): TGTGCCAGCAGCGTAGGCGGGGGGGAGCCGGACAATGAGCAGTTCTTC.

This clone was recorded once. V gene TRBV25-1 combines with J gene TRBJ2-7, with D possibly TRBD1 on 5 matching bases. The V gene lost 0 bases and the J gene lost 10 bases, with 10 bases spanning the gap. The CDR3 is made up of 12 amino acids. Germline V CDR1 and CDR2: MGHDK, SYGVNS. CDR3 loop: CASSEYWGSQYF. CDR3 nucleotides: TGTGCCAGCAGTGAATATTGGGGCTCCCAGTACTTC.

This clone was seen more than once but under ten times. The V gene is TRBV4-3, the J gene TRBJ1-3; D is unresolved. The V gene lost 0 bases and the J gene lost 4 bases, with 16 bases spanning the gap. The CDR3 totals 17 residues. Looked up from germline, CDR1 is LGHNA and CDR2 is YSLEER. In nucleotides, the CDR3 is TGCGCCAGCAGCCAAGATCTCTACGGGGAGTCGGGAAACACCATATATTTT. It specifies CASSQDLYGESGNTIYF.

The chain has TRBV11-3 and TRBJ2-5; a weak D match, TRBD2 (7 bases). Trimming removed 0 bases at V and 5 bases at J, with 19 bases between. The germline V gene encodes CDR1 SGHNT and CDR2 YENEEA. The CDR3 sequence is 17 residues long. The CDR3 sequence: CASSLDLSGGRGETQYF. The CDR3 coding sequence is TGTGCCAGCAGCTTAGATCTTAGCGGAGGGAGGGGGGAGACCCAGTACTTC.